A selection of T cell receptor beta chains follows, all from one sample in a study of prognosis after radiotherapy for stage I lung cancer. TCRdb re-called the multiplex PCR reads with MiXCR, one entry per CDR3 protein. This table holds nearly 25,000 distinct CDR3 sequences, about 36% found once. The starting material was PBMCs, obtained before or after stereotactic body radiation therapy (not recorded which). These receptors originate from a donor at least 50 years old with non-small cell lung cancer. Both conserved end residues are part of each CDR3. The order of the fields is V gene, J gene, clone size, D gene, CDR3 protein, CDR3 DNA. The D gene is left open where the match is weak. Clone size is shown for a subset of rows, as once, few, many or a class of expanded clone.

V: TRBV28
J: TRBJ1-4
size: many
D: TRBD1
CDR3: CASSISLGTGGEKLFF
DNA: TGTGCCAGCAGCATCAGCCTCGGGACAGGGGGTGAAAAACTGTTTTTT

V: TRBV19
J: TRBJ2-6
size: many
D: -
CDR3: CASSMETGLRSGANVLTF
DNA: TGTGCCAGTAGTATGGAGACAGGTTTGAGGTCTGGGGCCAACGTCCTGACTTTC

V: TRBV6-2/TRBV6-3
J: TRBJ1-1
size: -
D: -
CDR3: CARIGRTVSTEAFF
DNA: TGTGCCAGAATCGGAAGGACAGTGAGCACTGAAGCTTTCTTT

V: TRBV5-5
J: TRBJ2-7
size: many
D: TRBD2
CDR3: CASSLVVLADSSYEQYF
DNA: TGTGCCAGCAGCTTGGTGGTACTAGCGGACAGCTCCTACGAGCAGTACTTC

V: TRBV30
J: TRBJ1-1
size: few
D: TRBD1
CDR3: CVWSVYRGGNTEAFF
DNA: TGTGTCTGGAGTGTATACAGGGGGGGGAACACTGAAGCTTTCTTT

V: TRBV11-2
J: TRBJ2-7
size: -
D: TRBD1
CDR3: CASSSRGTGEYEQYF
DNA: TGTGCCAGCAGCTCTCGGGGGACAGGAGAGTACGAGCAGTACTTC

V: TRBV30
J: TRBJ1-3
size: many
D: -
CDR3: CAWSPGTTWSSGNTIYF
DNA: TGTGCCTGGAGCCCCGGGACAACCTGGTCCTCTGGAAACACCATATATTTT

V: TRBV20-1
J: TRBJ1-6
size: -
D: TRBD1
CDR3: CSARTGRSYNSPLHF
DNA: TGCAGTGCTAGGACAGGGAGATCCTATAATTCACCCCTCCACTTT

V: TRBV5-5
J: TRBJ1-6
size: many
D: TRBD1
CDR3: CASRRGGQGLNSPLHF
DNA: TGTGCCAGCAGACGAGGCGGACAGGGCTTAAATTCACCCCTCCACTTT

V: TRBV7-9
J: TRBJ2-2
size: -
D: -
CDR3: CASSLLRANTGELFF
DNA: TGTGCCAGCAGCTTGCTGCGAGCGAACACCGGGGAGCTGTTTTTT

V: TRBV5-4
J: TRBJ2-5
size: -
D: -
CDR3: CASSSKGDQETQYF
DNA: TGTGCCAGCAGCTCGAAGGGGGATCAAGAGACCCAGTACTTC

V: TRBV3-1
J: TRBJ1-2
size: -
D: -
CDR3: CASSLRTDGYTF
DNA: TGTGCCAGCAGCTTACGGACGGATGGCTACACCTTC

V: TRBV9
J: TRBJ2-7
size: many
D: -
CDR3: CASSVGNSHEQYF
DNA: TGTGCCAGCAGCGTAGGTAACAGTCACGAGCAGTACTTC

V: TRBV27
J: TRBJ2-2
size: -
D: TRBD2
CDR3: CASSGPTSGTTGELFF
DNA: TGTGCCAGCAGTGGACCGACTAGCGGGACGACCGGGGAGCTGTTTTTT

V: TRBV6-2/TRBV6-3
J: TRBJ1-2
size: -
D: -
CDR3: CASSLDMSFGYTF
DNA: TGTGCCAGCAGCTTGGACATGTCCTTTGGCTACACCTTC

V: TRBV7-3
J: TRBJ1-1
size: many
D: TRBD1
CDR3: CASSVDRGGDTEAFF
DNA: TGTGCCAGCAGCGTCGACAGGGGAGGCGACACTGAAGCTTTCTTT

V: TRBV7-7
J: TRBJ2-7
size: many
D: TRBD1
CDR3: CASSSDRQGQQYF
DNA: TGTGCCAGCAGCTCGGACAGGCAAGGGCAGCAGTACTTC

V: TRBV5-1
J: TRBJ2-2
size: many
D: -
CDR3: CASQQTGNTGELFF
DNA: TGCGCCAGCCAACAGACAGGGAACACCGGGGAGCTGTTTTTT

V: TRBV5-1
J: TRBJ1-2
size: -
D: -
CDR3: CASSLADYGYTF
DNA: TGCGCCAGCAGCTTGGCGGACTATGGCTACACCTTC

V: TRBV4-2
J: TRBJ2-7
size: many
D: -
CDR3: CASSQDKRNYLEQYF
DNA: TGTGCCAGCAGCCAAGATAAGCGGAACTATTTAGAGCAGTACTTC

V: TRBV12-3/TRBV12-4
J: TRBJ1-1
size: -
D: -
CDR3: CASVMGGDYMNTEAFF
DNA: TGTGCCAGCGTCATGGGGGGCGACTACATGAACACTGAAGCTTTCTTT

V: TRBV12-3/TRBV12-4
J: TRBJ2-2
size: few
D: -
CDR3: CASSSPGLSSRGGELFF
DNA: TGTGCCAGCAGTTCCCCCGGGTTGTCCTCTCGCGGCGGTGAGCTGTTTTTT

V: TRBV18
J: TRBJ2-2
size: -
D: -
CDR3: CASSPRTGVELFF
DNA: TGTGCCAGCTCACCTCGGACTGGCGTGGAGCTGTTTTTT

V: TRBV20-1
J: TRBJ2-3
size: many
D: TRBD1
CDR3: CSARQTGETDTQYF
DNA: TGCAGTGCTAGACAGACAGGGGAAACAGATACGCAGTATTTT

V: TRBV4-3
J: TRBJ2-2
size: -
D: TRBD2
CDR3: CASSQESSGSTGELFF
DNA: TGCGCCAGCAGCCAAGAGTCTAGCGGGAGCACCGGGGAGCTGTTTTTT

V: TRBV5-5
J: TRBJ1-2
size: -
D: -
CDR3: CASSVTAVSNYGYTF
DNA: TGTGCCAGCAGCGTGACAGCGGTGTCCAACTATGGCTACACCTTC

V: TRBV20-1
J: TRBJ1-3
size: many
D: -
CDR3: CSASTGRGVGNTIYF
DNA: TGCAGTGCTAGCACCGGAAGGGGGGTTGGAAACACCATATATTTT

V: TRBV11-2
J: TRBJ2-1
size: once
D: -
CDR3: CASSLRGYKSYNEQFF
DNA: TGTGCCAGCAGCTTAAGGGGATACAAGAGCTACAATGAGCAGTTCTTC

V: TRBV5-1
J: TRBJ2-7
size: many
D: TRBD2
CDR3: CASSVLARSYEQYF
DNA: TGCGCCAGCAGCGTACTAGCGAGGTCCTACGAGCAGTACTTC

V: TRBV28
J: TRBJ1-2
size: -
D: -
CDR3: CASRIRDNPSYGYTF
DNA: TGTGCCAGCAGGATACGGGACAACCCTTCCTATGGCTACACCTTC

V: TRBV11-1
J: TRBJ2-3
size: many
D: TRBD2
CDR3: CASSLGTTSGATTDTQYF
DNA: TGTGCCAGCAGCTTAGGGACGACTAGCGGGGCAACCACAGATACGCAGTATTTT

V: TRBV19
J: TRBJ2-2
size: few
D: -
CDR3: CASSIIRGGGTGELFF
DNA: TGTGCCAGTAGTATTATAAGGGGAGGGGGCACCGGGGAGCTGTTTTTT

V: TRBV6-1
J: TRBJ1-3
size: many
D: -
CDR3: CAAQGSGNTIYF
DNA: TGTGCCGCCCAGGGCTCTGGAAACACCATATATTTT

V: TRBV7-3
J: TRBJ2-3
size: many
D: -
CDR3: CASSSQEADTQYF
DNA: TGTGCCAGCAGCTCTCAGGAGGCAGATACGCAGTATTTT

V: TRBV29-1
J: TRBJ1-1
size: few
D: -
CDR3: CSVNGQKNTEAFF
DNA: TGCAGCGTTAATGGACAGAAGAACACTGAAGCTTTCTTT

V: TRBV12-3/TRBV12-4
J: TRBJ2-2
size: many
D: -
CDR3: CASSSPGWSSRGGELFF
DNA: TGTGCCAGCAGTTCCCCCGGGTGGTCCTCTCGCGGCGGGGAGCTGTTTTTT

V: TRBV6-1
J: TRBJ2-7
size: many
D: TRBD2
CDR3: CASRRLAGSSEQYF
DNA: TGTGCCAGCAGACGACTAGCGGGGTCGAGTGAGCAGTACTTC

V: TRBV10-3
J: TRBJ2-3
size: many
D: -
CDR3: CAISESDTQYF
DNA: TGTGCCATCAGTGAGTCGGATACGCAGTATTTT

V: TRBV6-1
J: TRBJ1-3
size: -
D: -
CDR3: CASSAQYRRVGDTIYF
DNA: TGTGCCAGCAGTGCACAATACAGGAGAGTTGGAGACACCATATACTTT